The 5 T cell receptor beta chains given below trace back to one sample, sequenced in a study of shared clonotypes between healthy human individuals. Assay: immunoSEQ multiplex PCR; the TCRdb copy retains only in-frame clones and omits some. The data show almost 750,000 clones, approximately 72% seen once. The sample was memory CD4+ T cells sorted from blood. Documented subset: CD45RA-negative fraction. The origin of the receptors is a woman in her 30s in good health.

This clone showed up just a few times. For the CDR3, the DNA is TGTGCCAGTAGTAGGGGACAGGGGGCGCGGAGCAATCAGCCCCAGCATTTT. Its translation is CASSRGQGARSNQPQHF. The chain carries TRBV19 and TRBJ1-5; 12 bases match TRBD1. J was trimmed by 1 base and V by 4 bases; bases with no gene match: 5. This CDR3 has 17 amino acids. The germline V gene encodes CDR1 LNHDA and CDR2 SQIVND (reference sequence).

The chain carries TRBV4-1 and TRBJ2-1; D remains ambiguous. Germline-derived CDR1 and CDR2 are MGHRA and YSYEKL. This CDR3 is built from 15 residues. Trimming took 3 bases from V and 5 from J, leaving 14 bases between them. CDR3 nucleotide sequence: TGCGCCAGCAGCCATATAAAAACTGGAGACAATGAGCAGTTCTTC. This gives the protein CASSHIKTGDNEQFF.

This chain uses TRBV13 with TRBJ1-1, with 8 bases that match TRBD1. CDR3 length equals 16 residues. Germline-derived CDR1 and CDR2 are PRHDT and FYEKMQ (reference sequence). The V and J ends lost 6 bases and 4 bases, in that order; junction bases with no gene match: 13. The CDR3 nucleotides are TGTGCCAGCAGATTACATATCAGGGGGCCCGTCACTGAAGCTTTCTTT. Translation: CASRLHIRGPVTEAFF.

The rearrangement uses TRBV4-1 and TRBJ1-4, with 9 bases aligning to TRBD1. This CDR3 has 17 amino acids. Per the germline V gene, CDR1 is MGHRA and CDR2 is YSYEKL. Unmatched junction bases numbered 4, after V lost 0 bases and J lost 2 bases. The CDR3 sequence: CASSQDRTGETNEKLFF. The DNA of the CDR3 is TGCGCCAGCAGCCAAGATCGGACAGGGGAGACTAATGAAAAACTGTTTTTT.

V is TRBV19 and J is TRBJ2-3, with 8 bases fitting TRBD1. This CDR3 region has 16 residues. Germline loops: CDR1 LNHDA, CDR2 SQIVND (reference sequence). Losses at the gene ends were 6 bases for V and 4 bases for J; bases not matched to a gene: 12. The chain's CDR3 is CASSGGGQGAADTQYF. For the CDR3, the DNA is TGTGCCAGTAGCGGAGGGGGGCAGGGGGCGGCAGATACGCAGTATTTT.